This passage covers 20 T cell receptor beta chains from one sample sequenced in a study of shared clonotypes between healthy human individuals. Generated by immunoSEQ multiplex PCR, the TCRdb table keeps only in-frame clones and is missing some. The sample shows approximately 320,000 clones, about 74% of them seen only once. Material for sequencing was memory CD4+ T cells sorted from blood. Subset of the sample: CD45RA-negative fraction. Receptors were obtained from a man aged 25-45 years in good health.

The gene calls are TRBV4-3 and TRBJ1-2; D is perhaps TRBD1 (6 bases). Trimming stripped 0 bases from V and 0 bases from J, with 11 bases between. Germline CDR1 is LGHNA and CDR2 is YSLEER. The CDR3 contains 16 residues. CDR3 residues: CASSQERGIPNYGYTF. The CDR3 nucleotides are TGCGCCAGCAGCCAAGAAAGGGGGATTCCTAACTATGGCTACACCTTC.

This rearrangement joins TRBV27 to TRBJ2-1; the D gene is possibly TRBD2 (6 bases). CDR3 length: 14 amino acids. V shed 5 bases and J shed 2 bases, with 10 bases lying between them. Germline CDR1 reads MNHEY; CDR2 reads SMNVEV (reference sequence). CDR3 amino acids: CASSLARTYNEQFF. The CDR3 bases are TGTGCCAGCAGTCTAGCGCGGACCTACAATGAGCAGTTCTTC.

The chain links TRBV5-8 to TRBJ1-5, with D uncertain. Between the trimmed V and J ends, which lost 0 bases and 6 bases, there was a span of 16 bases. This CDR3 has 16 amino acids. Per the germline V gene, CDR1 is SGHTS and CDR2 is YDEGEE. In nucleotides, the CDR3 is TGTGCCAGCAGCTTGGCACATACTAGTGGTGGTCAGCCCCAGCATTTT. It yields the protein CASSLAHTSGGQPQHF.

The chain carries TRBV4-1 and TRBJ2-5; either TRBD1 or TRBD2 may supply D (5 bases each). V was trimmed by 0 bases and J by 5 bases, leaving 13 bases between them. CDR1 and CDR2 (germline): MGHRA, YSYEKL. CDR3 length equals 15 residues. DNA for the CDR3: TGCGCCAGCAGCCAAGATGGGGCGGAGGCGGAGACCCAGTACTTC. It codes for CASSQDGAEAETQYF.

The genes are TRBV5-1 and TRBJ2-7; D is possibly TRBD1 (5 bases). Trimming stripped 5 bases from V and 5 bases from J, with 14 bases between. The CDR3 has 13 residues. Germline CDR1 and CDR2: SGHRS and YFSETQ. The CDR3 spells CASRSNQGNEQYF. The DNA of the CDR3 is TGCGCCAGCAGATCAAATCAGGGAAACGAGCAGTACTTC. Full variable domain (missing parts from reference TRBV5-1 and TRBJ2-7): KAGVTQTPRYLIKTRGQQVTLSCSPISGHRSVSWYQQTPGQGLQFLFEYFSETQRNKGNFPGRFSGRQFSNSRSEMNVSTLELGDSALYLCASRSNQGNEQYFGPGTRLTVT.

The gene calls are TRBV5-5 and TRBJ2-4; D call uncertain. Trimming left V 3 bases short and J 7 bases short, with 17 bases between. CDR3 length: 15 residues. Germline loops: CDR1 SGHKS, CDR2 YYEKEE (reference sequence). CDR3 protein: CASSSQDKSWNIQYF. CDR3 in DNA: TGTGCCAGCAGCTCCCAAGACAAATCGTGGAACATTCAGTACTTC.

This clone was observed many times. The gene calls are TRBV7-2 and TRBJ2-1; no clear D. The V end was cut by 5 bases, the J end by 5 bases, with 19 bases between. This CDR3 is built from 16 residues. Germline V gene sequence: CDR1 SGHTA, CDR2 FQGNSA. For the CDR3, the DNA is TGTGCCAGCAGCCAGGTTCGTGGGTCCCCTAACAATGAGCAGTTCTTC. It yields the protein CASSQVRGSPNNEQFF.

V is TRBV7-2 and J is TRBJ2-3; D may be TRBD1 or TRBD2 (7 bases each). The V gene's germline CDR1 is SGHTA and CDR2 FQGNSA. The CDR3 sequence is 15 residues long. Trimming took 4 bases from V and 8 from J, leaving 19 bases between them. CDR3 region: CASSSPQGGGRTQYF. The DNA for the CDR3 is TGTGCCAGCAGCTCCCCCCAGGGGGGGGGACGTACGCAGTATTTT.

Concerning this clone itself: This CDR3 is also generated by other DNA sequences in the sample. This rearrangement joins TRBV14 to TRBJ2-5; D not certain. The CDR3 consists of 13 residues. Deletions cut 0 bases from V and 5 bases from J, with 7 bases between. Germline CDR1 SGHDN, CDR2 FVKESK. CDR3 in DNA: TGTGCCAGCAGCCAAGATTTAGGGGAGACCCAGTACTTC. It encodes CASSQDLGETQYF. The full variable domain, completed using reference TRBV14 and TRBJ2-5, is EAGVTQFPSHSVIEKGQTVTLRCDPISGHDNLYWYRRVMGKEIKFLLHFVKESKQDESGMPNNRFLAERTGGTYSTLKVQPAELEDSGVYFCASSQDLGETQYFGPGTRLLVL.

V gene TRBV4-1 combines with J gene TRBJ1-2; D gene ambiguous. This CDR3 spans 16 amino acids. V was shortened by 3 bases and J by 6 bases, with 20 bases between the two germline ends. Germline CDR1 is MGHRA and CDR2 is YSYEKL. The CDR3 sequence is CASSQASLSDRHGYTF. The DNA for the CDR3 is TGCGCCAGCAGCCAGGCTTCATTGTCTGATAGGCATGGCTACACCTTC.

CDR3 DNA: TGCAGCGTTGATGGGGGCGAAAACACCATATATTTT. Its translation: CSVDGGENTIYF. V and J are TRBV29-1 and TRBJ1-3; possible D gene TRBD1, 6 bases. The CDR3 runs to 12 residues. Germline assignment: CDR1 SQVTM and CDR2 ANQGSEA. V was shortened by 3 bases and J by 6 bases, with 9 bases between the two germline ends.

The rearrangement links TRBV5-8 to TRBJ1-1; 9 bases are shared with TRBD1. V trimming: 0 bases; J trimming: 2 bases; junction bases outside the gene matches: 5. This CDR3 is 16 amino acids long. Germline V gene data show CDR1 as SGHTS and CDR2 as YDEGEE. The CDR3 region is CASSLETGQGNTEAFF. Written as DNA, the CDR3 is TGTGCCAGCAGCTTGGAAACGGGACAGGGAAACACTGAAGCTTTCTTT. Full variable domain (rest looked up from reference TRBV5-8 and TRBJ1-1): EAGVTQSPTHLIKTRGQQATLRCSPISGHTSVYWYQQALGLGLQFLLWYDEGEERNRGNFPPRFSGRQFPNYSSELNVNALELEDSALYLCASSLETGQGNTEAFFGQGTRLTVV.

The genes are TRBV7-2 and TRBJ2-6, with D perhaps TRBD1 (7 bases). V lost 5 bases, J lost 0 bases, and 14 bases lay in between. Germline V CDR1 and CDR2: SGHTA, FQGNSA. This CDR3 contains 17 residues. DNA for the CDR3: TGTGCCAGCAGCGCACAGGGGACTCTCTCTGGGGCCAACGTCCTGACTTTC. The encoded protein is CASSAQGTLSGANVLTF. The variable domain in full, completed from reference TRBV7-2 and TRBJ2-6, reads GAGVSQSPSNKVTEKGKDVELRCDPISGHTALYWYRQSLGQGLEFLIYFQGNSAPDKSGLPSDRFSAERTGGSVSTLTIQRTQQEDSAVYLCASSAQGTLSGANVLTFGAGSRLTVL.

The rearrangement uses TRBV10-3 and TRBJ2-2; D ambiguous. The CDR3 has 15 amino acids. The germline V gene has CDR1 ENHRY and CDR2 SYGVKD. The ends were cut back, 2 bases at V and 2 bases at J, with 9 bases in the middle. For the CDR3, the DNA is TGTGCCATCAGTGAGCCAATCCTTAACACCGGGGAGCTGTTTTTT. This gives the protein CAISEPILNTGELFF.

V gene TRBV5-1 combines with J gene TRBJ2-7; no firm D call. This CDR3 is 12 amino acids long. In germline, CDR1 is SGHRS, CDR2 YFSETQ. V was trimmed by 4 bases and J by 4 bases, leaving 9 bases between them. The CDR3 DNA reads as TGCGCCAGCAGCCGAATAGGGTACGAGCAGTACTTC. Protein sequence: CASSRIGYEQYF.

The chain has TRBV5-5 and TRBJ2-7, with TRBD2 matching over 8 bases. V was pared by 3 bases and J by 2 bases, with 7 bases of the junction left unmatched. The CDR3 totals 15 residues. Germline V gives CDR1 SGHKS, CDR2 YYEKEE (reference sequence). CDR3 sequence: CASSSAGGLTYEQYF. In DNA, the CDR3 is TGTGCCAGCAGCTCCGCGGGAGGACTCACCTACGAGCAGTACTTC.

This chain connects TRBV30 to TRBJ2-3; 11 nucleotides line up with TRBD2. Germline V CDR1 and CDR2: GTSNPN, SVGIG (reference sequence). CDR3 size: 17 residues. V lost 3 bases and J lost 2; bases outside the gene matches: 10. The CDR3 here is CAWRLAGGPRITDTQYF. CDR3 bases: TGTGCCTGGAGATTAGCGGGAGGGCCTCGGATCACAGATACGCAGTATTTT.

The genes are TRBV11-2 and TRBJ2-7, with TRBD2 matching over 7 bases. The CDR3 contains 16 residues. J was trimmed by 3 bases and V by 5 bases; bases with no gene match: 13. The V gene's germline CDR1 is SGHAT and CDR2 FQNNGV. The chain's CDR3 is CASSRSWGGSGYEQYF. CDR3 coding DNA: TGTGCCAGCAGCCGATCCTGGGGGGGGTCTGGCTACGAGCAGTACTTC.

The chain carries TRBV29-1 and TRBJ1-1; D call uncertain. CDR3 size: 14 residues. V lost 6 bases and J 6 bases, leaving 20 bases between the germline ends. CDR1 is SQVTM and CDR2 is ANQGSEA in the germline V gene. The CDR3 sequence: CSVYPGLSVPEAFF. The CDR3 nucleotides are TGCAGCGTGTACCCCGGACTTTCAGTCCCTGAAGCTTTCTTT.

The chain has TRBV7-9 and TRBJ2-1, with 10 bases fitting TRBD2. Germline trimming cut 6 bases from V and 4 bases from J; bases unmatched to any gene: 15. Per the germline V gene, CDR1 is SEHNR and CDR2 is FQNEAQ (reference sequence). This CDR3 has 18 amino acids. The CDR3 bases are TGTGCCAGCAGTATCGTTTTCGGAACTAGCGGGGCATACAATGAGCAGTTCTTC. Translation: CASSIVFGTSGAYNEQFF. Together with reference TRBV7-9 and TRBJ2-1, the CDR3 gives the full variable domain: DTGVSQNPRHKITKRGQNVTFRCDPISEHNRLYWYRQTLGQGPEFLTYFQNEAQLEKSRLLSDRFSAERPKGSFSTLEIQRTEQGDSAMYLCASSIVFGTSGAYNEQFFGPGTRLTVL.